The clone carrying this T cell receptor beta chain was counted a few times. Its antigen is undetermined. This entry comes from a study of T cells after yellow fever vaccination. Study summary: Preparing low-cell-number fractions relied on SMART-Seq v4 Ultra Low Input. Study-wide findings and caveats: A weaker but faster secondary response was observed, peaking on day 5 versus 15. Most clones from primary vaccination were detected again post-booster (roughly 96% CD4, roughly 85% CD8).

5'RACE template switching added a universal primer site and UMIs to TCR cDNA. Each CDR3 protein is one row after TCRdb ran MiXCR on the 5' RACE reads. This sample carries some 300,000 distinct CDR3 sequences, 7.5% to 9.5% of them seen once, and the ten largest clones take approximately 3.3%. This CDR3 has 13 residues. Looked up from germline, CDR1 is SGHTA and CDR2 is FQGNSA. Trimming cost V 4 bases and J 3 bases, with 9 bases left between them. The TCR comes from a man between 18 and 35 years old who received the YFV17D yellow fever vaccine. The chain carries TRBV7-2 and TRBJ1-1, with D possibly being TRBD1 (5 bases). Sequencing used CD4+ T cells sorted from PBMCs, obtained 5 days after the yellow fever booster vaccination. DNA for the CDR3: TGTGCCAGCAGCTCAACCAGGGACACTGAAGCTTTCTTT. Translation: CASSSTRDTEAFF.